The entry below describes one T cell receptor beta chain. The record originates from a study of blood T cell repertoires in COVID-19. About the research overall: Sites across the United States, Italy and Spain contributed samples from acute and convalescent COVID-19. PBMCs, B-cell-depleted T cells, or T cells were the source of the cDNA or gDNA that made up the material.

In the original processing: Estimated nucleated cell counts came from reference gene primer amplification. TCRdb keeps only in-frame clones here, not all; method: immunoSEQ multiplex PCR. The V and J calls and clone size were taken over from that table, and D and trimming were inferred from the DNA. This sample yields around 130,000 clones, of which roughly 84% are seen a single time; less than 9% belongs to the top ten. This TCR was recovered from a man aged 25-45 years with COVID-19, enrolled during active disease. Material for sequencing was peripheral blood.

In DNA form, the CDR3 reads TGTGCCAGCAGCTTAGAAAGCGGGAGGGCGGATACGCAGTATTTT. This sequence encodes CASSLESGRADTQYF. The J gene is TRBJ2-3, the V gene TRBV7-9; 10 positions match TRBD2. This CDR3 has 15 amino acids. The V segment lost 1 base and the J segment 6 bases; nucleotides outside the gene matches: 4. Looked up from germline, CDR1 is SEHNR and CDR2 is FQNEAQ (reference sequence).